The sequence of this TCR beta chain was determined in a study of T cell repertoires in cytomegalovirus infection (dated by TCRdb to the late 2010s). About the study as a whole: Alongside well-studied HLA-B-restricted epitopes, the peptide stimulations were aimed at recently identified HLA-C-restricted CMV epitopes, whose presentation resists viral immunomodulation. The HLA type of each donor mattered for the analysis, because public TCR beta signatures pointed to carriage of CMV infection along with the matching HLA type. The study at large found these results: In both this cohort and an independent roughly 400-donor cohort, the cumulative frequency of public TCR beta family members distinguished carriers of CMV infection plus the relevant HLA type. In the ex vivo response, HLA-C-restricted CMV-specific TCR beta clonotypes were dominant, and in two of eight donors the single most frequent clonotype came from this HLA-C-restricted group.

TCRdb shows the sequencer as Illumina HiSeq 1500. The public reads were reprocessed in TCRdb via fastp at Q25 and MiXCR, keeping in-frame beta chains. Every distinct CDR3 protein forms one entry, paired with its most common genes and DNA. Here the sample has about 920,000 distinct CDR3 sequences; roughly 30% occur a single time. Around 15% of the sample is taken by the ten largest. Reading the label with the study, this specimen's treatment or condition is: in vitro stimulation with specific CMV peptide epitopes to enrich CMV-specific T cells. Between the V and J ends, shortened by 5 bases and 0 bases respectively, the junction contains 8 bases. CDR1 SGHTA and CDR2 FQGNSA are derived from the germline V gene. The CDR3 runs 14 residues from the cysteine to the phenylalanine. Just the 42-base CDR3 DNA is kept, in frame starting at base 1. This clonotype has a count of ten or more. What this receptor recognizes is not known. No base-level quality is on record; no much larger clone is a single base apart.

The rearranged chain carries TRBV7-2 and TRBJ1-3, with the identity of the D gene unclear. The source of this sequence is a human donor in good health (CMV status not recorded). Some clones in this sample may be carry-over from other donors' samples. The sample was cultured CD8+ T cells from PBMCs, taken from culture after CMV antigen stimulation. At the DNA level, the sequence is TGTGCCAGCAGCCGATCTGGCTCTGGAAACACCATATATTTT. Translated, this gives CASSRSGSGNTIYF.